This passage covers 20 T cell receptor beta chains from one sample sequenced in a study of cytomegalovirus exposure and HLA in healthy donors. Both 60 Vbeta primers and 13 Jbeta primers went into the PCR. The method was immunoSEQ multiplex PCR; TCRdb's version includes in-frame clones alone and lacks a portion of them. The profile shows over 150,000 clones, around three quarters of them singletons. Sequencing used PBMCs. These receptors all stem from a boy between 10 and 17 years old in good health and CMV-seronegative.

This rearrangement joins TRBV2 to TRBJ1-2, with 9 bases aligning to TRBD1. The CDR3 totals 16 residues. Unmatched junction bases numbered 4, after V lost 2 bases and J lost 0 bases. Germline V CDR1 and CDR2: SNHLY, FYNNEI. CDR3 loop: CASSEPDRGSNYGYTF. CDR3 in DNA: TGTGCCAGCAGTGAACCCGACAGGGGGTCTAACTATGGCTACACCTTC.

The V and J genes are TRBV19 and TRBJ1-4, with D perhaps matching TRBD1 (5 bases). The CDR3 is made up of 15 amino acids. Trimming took off 5 bases at V and 7 bases at J, with 17 bases between the two ends. CDR1 LNHDA and CDR2 SQIVND come from the germline V gene (reference sequence). The CDR3 protein is CASSDGTARGEKLFF. As DNA, the CDR3 is TGTGCCAGTAGTGACGGGACCGCGCGGGGTGAAAAACTGTTTTTT.

The chain uses TRBV11-2 and TRBJ2-7, with a tentative D call TRBD2 (5 bases). V lost 6 bases, J lost 7 bases, and 22 bases lay in between. The CDR3 spans 15 residues. The germline V gene encodes CDR1 SGHAT and CDR2 FQNNGV. CDR3 sequence reads: CASSLTNGVSGEQYF. The CDR3 nucleotides are TGTGCCAGCAGTTTAACCAACGGAGTTTCGGGGGAGCAGTACTTC. Full variable domain (missing parts from reference TRBV11-2 and TRBJ2-7): EAGVAQSPRYKIIEKRQSVAFWCNPISGHATLYWYQQILGQGPKLLIQFQNNGVVDDSQLPKDRFSAERLKGVDSTLKIQPAKLEDSAVYLCASSLTNGVSGEQYFGPGTRLTVT.

This clone has more than one count but fewer than ten. V usage is TRBV10-3 and J usage is TRBJ2-2; 10 positions match TRBD2. CDR1 and CDR2 from the germline V gene are ENHRY and SYGVKD. V shed 4 bases and J 0 bases; nucleotides not matched to a gene: 5. The CDR3 is 17 amino acids. The CDR3 loop reads CAISARTSGTNTGELFF. The CDR3 coding sequence is TGTGCCATCAGTGCTAGGACTAGCGGAACGAACACCGGGGAGCTGTTTTTT.

In its sample, this clone was seen once. The chain links TRBV4-1 to TRBJ1-2; 7 bases are a match to TRBD1. V lost 8 bases and J lost 7; bases outside the gene matches: 7. This CDR3 comprises 12 residues. CDR1 and CDR2 from the germline V gene are MGHRA and YSYEKL. The CDR3 loop reads CASLQGNSGYTF. The CDR3 DNA reads TGCGCCAGCTTACAGGGGAATTCTGGCTACACCTTC.

This rearrangement joins TRBV7-6 to TRBJ2-3; 11 nucleotides line up with TRBD2. This CDR3 spans 15 amino acids. Germline V gives CDR1 SGHVS, CDR2 FNYEAQ. The ends lost 5 bases at V and 6 bases at J; junction bases unmatched: 7. The CDR3 loop is CASSENRLAGDTQYF. The CDR3 DNA is TGTGCCAGCAGCGAGAACCGACTAGCGGGGGATACGCAGTATTTT.

This clone occurred a few times. The V gene is TRBV29-1, the J gene TRBJ1-2; 7 nucleotides agree with TRBD1. V shed 5 bases, J shed 3 bases, and the junction held 3 bases outside the gene matches. This CDR3 is built from 12 residues. The germline CDR1 and CDR2 sequences are SQVTM and ANQGSEA. This chain's CDR3 is CSVTTGDYGYTF. CDR3 nucleotide sequence: TGCAGCGTTACTACAGGGGACTATGGCTACACCTTC. Full variable domain (missing parts from reference TRBV29-1 and TRBJ1-2): SAVISQKPSRDICQRGTSLTIQCQVDSQVTMMFWYRQQPGQSLTLIATANQGSEATYESGFVIDKFPISRPNLTFSTLTVSNMSPEDSSIYLCSVTTGDYGYTFGSGTRLTVV.

The CDR3 loop is CAWTLQGQGTEAFF. DNA of the CDR3: TGTGCCTGGACCCTCCAGGGGCAAGGCACTGAAGCTTTCTTT. The V and J genes are TRBV30 and TRBJ1-1; perhaps TRBD1 as D (6 bases). CDR3 length equals 14 residues. The V end was cut by 4 bases, the J end by 4 bases, with 16 bases between. Germline lookup yields CDR1 GTSNPN and CDR2 SVGIG (reference sequence).

The V gene is TRBV27, the J gene TRBJ1-4; 8 bases match TRBD1. The CDR3 extends over 16 amino acids. Germline loops: CDR1 MNHEY, CDR2 SMNVEV (reference sequence). V gave up 6 bases and J gave up 1 base; unmatched junction bases: 7. CDR3 protein: CASRHRGLGTNEKLFF. The DNA for the CDR3 is TGTGCCAGCAGGCACAGGGGGTTGGGAACTAATGAAAAACTGTTTTTT. The entire variable domain, with the rest obtained from reference TRBV27 and TRBJ1-4, is as follows: EAQVTQNPRYLITVTGKKLTVTCSQNMNHEYMSWYRQDPGLGLRQIYYSMNVEVTDKGDVPEGYKVSRKEKRNFPLILESPSPNQTSLYFCASRHRGLGTNEKLFFGSGTQLSVL.

The rearrangement uses TRBV9 and TRBJ2-3; 10 bases are a match to TRBD2. The CDR3 covers 16 residues. Germline assignment: CDR1 SGDLS and CDR2 YYNGEE. Trimming removed 3 bases from V and 2 bases from J; junction bases left unmatched: 6. CDR3 sequence: CASSEELAGPTDTQYF. CDR3 DNA sequence: TGTGCCAGCAGCGAGGAACTAGCGGGGCCCACAGATACGCAGTATTTT.

This clone was seen a handful of times. The chain joins TRBV6-1 to TRBJ2-7; no definite D call. V gave up 0 bases and J gave up 5 bases, with 11 bases separating them. Germline values: CDR1 MNHNS, CDR2 SASEGT. The CDR3 sequence is 14 residues long. The CDR3 is CASSEATEANEQYF. In DNA, the CDR3 is TGTGCCAGCAGTGAAGCGACTGAAGCTAACGAGCAGTACTTC.

The chain uses TRBV7-9 and TRBJ2-7, with D possibly being TRBD1 (6 bases). The length of the CDR3 is 15 residues. Germline-derived CDR1 and CDR2 are SEHNR and FQNEAQ (reference sequence). Between the trimmed V and J ends, which lost 5 bases and 5 bases, there was a span of 19 bases. The CDR3 DNA reads as TGTGCCAGCAGCCCGAAAGCCCAGGGGATCCACGAGCAGTACTTC. This encodes CASSPKAQGIHEQYF.

The chain uses TRBV4-1 and TRBJ2-1; D possibly corresponds to TRBD2 (6 bases). Trimming removed 3 bases from V and 0 bases from J, with 9 bases in between. This CDR3 comprises 15 residues. Germline values: CDR1 MGHRA, CDR2 YSYEKL. The CDR3 DNA is TGCGCCAGCAGCCAGAACGGGGGCTCCTACAATGAGCAGTTCTTC. Encoded protein: CASSQNGGSYNEQFF.

This chain joins TRBV6-1 and TRBJ1-2, with 9 bases fitting TRBD1. The V and J ends lost 6 bases and 5 bases, in that order; junction bases with no gene match: 4. The CDR3 sequence is 13 residues long. Germline CDR1 is MNHNS and CDR2 is SASEGT. The CDR3 DNA reads as TGTGCCAGCAGCCGGGACAGGGCATATGGCTACACCTTC. Its protein is CASSRDRAYGYTF.

This clone appeared once. This chain links TRBV5-1 with TRBJ1-6; D unresolved. V gave up 1 base and J gave up 10 bases, with 18 bases separating them. CDR3 length: 16 amino acids. CDR1 is SGHRS and CDR2 is YFSETQ in the germline V gene. CDR3 in amino acids: CASSLNPGRGGSPLHF. CDR3 bases: TGCGCCAGCAGCTTGAATCCTGGCCGGGGAGGCTCACCCCTCCACTTT.

The J gene is TRBJ2-7, the V gene TRBV4-1, with TRBD1 identical over 7 bases. Unmatched junction bases numbered 12, after V lost 3 bases and J lost 7 bases. This CDR3 has 15 residues. CDR1 is MGHRA and CDR2 is YSYEKL in the germline V gene. The CDR3 spells CASSHRQGSFEEQYF. The CDR3 nucleotides read TGCGCCAGCAGCCACAGACAGGGAAGCTTTGAGGAGCAGTACTTC.

V gene TRBV19 combines with J gene TRBJ2-3, with 10 bases fitting TRBD1. V lost 4 bases, J lost 2 bases, and 6 bases stayed unmatched. This CDR3 region has 16 residues. CDR1 LNHDA and CDR2 SQIVND come from the germline V gene (reference sequence). CDR3 in DNA: TGTGCCAGTAGTACCCGGACAGGGGGGGACACAGATACGCAGTATTTT. Translated: CASSTRTGGDTDTQYF.

This rearrangement joins TRBV29-1 to TRBJ2-3, with TRBD1 matching 11 bases. Germline CDR1 and CDR2: SQVTM and ANQGSEA. J lost 1 base, V lost 7 bases, and 16 bases had no gene match. The CDR3 loop spans 18 amino acids. For the CDR3, the DNA is TGCAGCGGATCCAAGGACAGGGGGCGCGGGGGGGGCACAGATACGCAGTATTTT. It codes for CSGSKDRGRGGGTDTQYF.

This clone was found once. The genes are TRBV11-3 and TRBJ1-3, with D unresolved. CDR1 SGHNT and CDR2 YENEEA come from the germline V gene. The length of the CDR3 is 13 residues. V was trimmed by 2 bases and J by 4 bases, leaving 6 bases between them. The CDR3 nucleotides are TGTGCCAGCAGCTTATACTTGGGAAACACCATATATTTT. Translated, it gives CASSLYLGNTIYF.

Turning to this clone: Its ends do not fully match the called genes, so a read error is possible. V and J are TRBV7-7 and TRBJ2-1, with a tentative D call TRBD2 (6 bases). Germline values: CDR1 SSHAT, CDR2 FNYEAQ (reference sequence). The CDR3 runs to 18 residues. Here the CDR3 DNA reads TGTGCTAGCAGCTTATTCTATACGGGGGACCAGACCTACAATGAGCAGTTCTTC. Residues: CASSLFYTGDQTYNEQFF.